Included here is one T cell receptor (beta chain) sequence, with context. The sample is drawn from a study of blood T cell repertoires in COVID-19. Sequenced by immunoSEQ multiplex PCR; TCRdb stores in-frame clones only, minus some. The table has approximately 73,000 clones, 89% seen once; the top ten hold approximately 8.9%. CDR3 size: 11 residues. In germline, CDR1 is SNHLY, CDR2 FYNNEI. Trimming left V 6 bases short and J 3 bases short, with 6 bases between. The V gene is TRBV2, the J gene TRBJ2-7, with D perhaps TRBD2 (6 bases). This TCR came from a man older than 75 with acute or convalescent COVID-19. Input material: peripheral blood. The CDR3 spells CASSGGYEQYF. The CDR3 nucleotides read TGTGCCAGCAGCGGGGGCTACGAGCAGTACTTC.